This is a list of T cell receptor beta chains from one sample in a study of naive and memory T cell subsets. MiXCR was run by TCRdb on the 5' RACE reads, yielding one entry per CDR3 protein. The sample lists roughly 62,000 distinct CDR3 sequences; approximately 8.5% were seen once. The receptors here all came from a female donor in good health. CDR3s include the opening cysteine and the closing phenylalanine or tryptophan. The D gene is left open where the match is weak. Not all rows give a size; the values are once, few, many and, for expanded clones, a class.

>TRBD2|13|NA|TRBV6-4|TRBJ2-1
TGTGCCAGCAGGAACTCGGGGGGGGATGAGCAGTTCTTC
CASRNSGGDEQFF
>NA|15|many|TRBV6-5|TRBJ1-1
TGTGCCAGCAGTTACTCGGGCGGCCACAACACTGAAGCTTTCTTT
CASSYSGGHNTEAFF
>TRBD1|14|many|TRBV6-5|TRBJ1-1
TGTGCCAGCACCAATGACAGGGTGGACACTGAAGCTTTCTTT
CASTNDRVDTEAFF
>NA|13|few|TRBV3-1|TRBJ2-5
TGTGCCAGCAGCCAAGAACCTCCAGAGACCCAGTACTTC
CASSQEPPETQYF
>NA|13|few|TRBV5-1|TRBJ2-5
TGCGCCAGCAGCTTCGGAGTCCAAGAGACCCAGTACTTC
CASSFGVQETQYF
>TRBD1|17|NA|TRBV18|TRBJ1-5
TGTGCCAGCTCACCACTGGCAGGGGGCGTACGTGGTCAGCCCCAGCATTTT
CASSPLAGGVRGQPQHF
>NA|14|NA|TRBV7-8|TRBJ1-5
TGTGCCAGCAGCGACCGGGACAAGAATCAGCCCCAGCATTTT
CASSDRDKNQPQHF
>NA|11|NA|TRBV19|TRBJ2-1
TGTGCCAGGGGGCGGTTGGATGAGCAGTTCTTC
CARGRLDEQFF
>NA|13|few|TRBV19|TRBJ1-5
TGTGCCAGTAGTATAGGGGGCAATCAGCCCCAGCATTTT
CASSIGGNQPQHF
>NA|14|few|TRBV10-3|TRBJ1-3
TGTGCCATCAGTGACTTGAACTCTGGAAACACCATATATTTT
CAISDLNSGNTIYF
>NA|13|many|TRBV7-3|TRBJ2-2
TGTGCCAGCAGCCCCCTTGCGGACGGGGAGCTGTTTTTT
CASSPLADGELFF
>NA|12|many|TRBV29-1|TRBJ1-1
TGCAGCGTTGGGGTAGGCGACACTGAAGCTTTCTTT
CSVGVGDTEAFF
>NA|17|few|TRBV14|TRBJ2-1
TGTGCCAGCAGCCAATCTACTTTTCGCGGGACCTACAATGAGCAGTTCTTC
CASSQSTFRGTYNEQFF
>TRBD2|14|few|TRBV10-1|TRBJ2-5
TGCGCCAGCAGTGGCGGGGGAGCGGAAGAGACCCAGTACTTC
CASSGGGAEETQYF
>NA|16|many|TRBV4-2|TRBJ2-7
TGTGCCAGCAGCCCAGAGGGGGGGTGGCGCTCCTACGAGCAGTACTTC
CASSPEGGWRSYEQYF
>NA|13|NA|TRBV29-1|TRBJ2-1
TGCAGCGCTGACCCGACCGAGTCGAATGAGCAGTTCTTC
CSADPTESNEQFF
>NA|14|NA|TRBV13|TRBJ2-5
TGTGCCAGCAGCTCGGGACTTGGAGAAGAGACCCAGTACTTC
CASSSGLGEETQYF
>TRBD2|19|NA|TRBV10-1|TRBJ2-3
TGCGCCAGCAGTGAGTCCCACGGACTAGCGTGGGACCCCGCAGATACGCAGTATTTT
CASSESHGLAWDPADTQYF
>TRBD2|17|NA|TRBV3-1|TRBJ2-3
TGTGCCAGCAGCCCAAGAGGTGGGGGACTAGCGGGAGATACGCAGTATTTT
CASSPRGGGLAGDTQYF
>TRBD2|17|few|TRBV29-1|TRBJ2-1
TGCAGCGTTCCACCTCTAGCGGGAGGATTATACAGCAATGAGCAGTTCTTC
CSVPPLAGGLYSNEQFF
>NA|16|few|TRBV30|TRBJ1-1
TGTGCCTGGAAGTCCGGCGGTCAGGGTTTGAACACTGAAGCTTTCTTT
CAWKSGGQGLNTEAFF
>TRBD1|18|NA|TRBV27|TRBJ1-4
TGTGCCAGCAGCCCCCTCTGGACAGGGGGACCCTCTAATGAAAAACTGTTTTTT
CASSPLWTGGPSNEKLFF
>TRBD1|16|NA|TRBV5-1|TRBJ2-7
TGCGCCAGCAGTTTGTCCCCGGCGGACAGGGTGTACGAGCAGTACTTC
CASSLSPADRVYEQYF
>TRBD1|13|many|TRBV9|TRBJ1-2
TGTGCCAGCAGCGGACAGGGCTACTATGGCTACACCTTC
CASSGQGYYGYTF
>NA|16|few|TRBV5-5|TRBJ2-7
TGTGCCAGCAGCTCGGTGTGGGATTCCCAGCCCTACGAGCAGTACTTC
CASSSVWDSQPYEQYF
>TRBD1|15|many|TRBV7-8|TRBJ2-5
TGTGCCAGCAGCGAAACAGGGGGTCCGGAAGAGACCCAGTACTTC
CASSETGGPEETQYF
>NA|12|few|TRBV19|TRBJ2-7
TGTGCCAGTAGTACAGCCTCCTACGAGCAGTACTTC
CASSTASYEQYF
>NA|12|few|TRBV27|TRBJ2-7
TGTGCCAGCAGTGCCACGCCTTACGAGCAGTACTTC
CASSATPYEQYF
>TRBD1|15|NA|TRBV11-1|TRBJ2-7
TGTGCCAGCAGCTTAGGCCCAGGGGGCCCCTACGAGCAGTACTTC
CASSLGPGGPYEQYF
>NA|14|NA|TRBV11-2|TRBJ2-1
TGTGCCAGCAGCTTAGGCGGGATCTACAATGAGCAGTTCTTC
CASSLGGIYNEQFF
>TRBD2|14|few|TRBV2|TRBJ2-5
TGTGCCAGCAACGGACTAGCGGTACAAGAGACCCAGTACTTC
CASNGLAVQETQYF
>NA|15|many|TRBV12-3/TRBV12-4|TRBJ2-6
TGTGCCAGCAGTTTCAGGGGTGCCGGGGCCAACGTCCTGACTTTC
CASSFRGAGANVLTF
>NA|15|NA|TRBV5-4|TRBJ1-1
TGTGCCAGCAGCGCCGGCTCTCGGCAGAACACTGAAGCTTTCTTT
CASSAGSRQNTEAFF
>TRBD1|17|few|TRBV30|TRBJ1-5
TGTGCCTGGGCCACCGGGACAGGGTACACTAGTAATCAGCCCCAGCATTTT
CAWATGTGYTSNQPQHF
>NA|15|NA|TRBV2|TRBJ1-1
TGTGCCAGCAGATCAAACAGGGATCGGGGGACTGAAGCTTTCTTT
CASRSNRDRGTEAFF
>TRBD1|13|NA|TRBV30|TRBJ2-1
TGTGCCTGGAGCTCCGGGACAGTGGATGAGCAGTTCTTC
CAWSSGTVDEQFF
>TRBD2|16|many|TRBV20-1|TRBJ2-1
TGCAGTGCTGGGGCGGTGATAGCGGGAGTTTACAATGAGCAGTTCTTC
CSAGAVIAGVYNEQFF
>NA|13|many|TRBV12-3/TRBV12-4|TRBJ1-1
TGTGCCAGCAGCGACGTGACAGACACTGAAGCTTTCTTT
CASSDVTDTEAFF
>NA|16|many|TRBV5-1|TRBJ1-1
TGCGCCAGCAGCTTGGGGGGGGGACGGGCGAACACTGAAGCTTTCTTT
CASSLGGGRANTEAFF
>NA|13|many|TRBV6-5|TRBJ1-5
TGTGCCAGCAGTTACGGACAGAATCAGCCCCAGCATTTT
CASSYGQNQPQHF
>TRBD1|13|large|TRBV12-3/TRBV12-4|TRBJ1-6
TGTGCCACCCACAGGGGCGGGAATTCACCCCTCCACTTT
CATHRGGNSPLHF
>TRBD2|17|NA|TRBV7-9|TRBJ2-7
TGTGCCAGCAGCTTACCCGGTAGCGGGGGGCCCTCCTACGAGCAGTACTTC
CASSLPGSGGPSYEQYF
>TRBD2|16|NA|TRBV5-1|TRBJ2-1
TGCGCCAGCAGCTTGGCCCCGCGGGAGAGCTACAATGAGCAGTTCTTC
CASSLAPRESYNEQFF
>TRBD2|15|many|TRBV11-1|TRBJ2-2
TGTGCCAGCGGGTCTAGCGGTTTGAACACCGGGGAGCTGTTTTTT
CASGSSGLNTGELFF
>NA|14|NA|TRBV19|TRBJ2-3
TGTGCCAGTAGGCCCTTGGAGGCAGGAGATACGCAGTATTTT
CASRPLEAGDTQYF
>TRBD2|15|few|TRBV9|TRBJ2-5
TGTGCCAGCAGCGTAGGACTAGCGGGAGTTGAGACCCAGTACTTC
CASSVGLAGVETQYF
>TRBD1|22|few|TRBV28|TRBJ2-3
TGTGCCAGCAGTTCCCAGGGACAGGGTAATGCCAAGACCGAATTCCCCACAGATACGCAGTATTTT
CASSSQGQGNAKTEFPTDTQYF
>NA|15|NA|TRBV12-3/TRBV12-4|TRBJ2-3
TGTGCCAGCAGTTTAGTTTTTACCCCCACAGATACGCAGTATTTT
CASSLVFTPTDTQYF